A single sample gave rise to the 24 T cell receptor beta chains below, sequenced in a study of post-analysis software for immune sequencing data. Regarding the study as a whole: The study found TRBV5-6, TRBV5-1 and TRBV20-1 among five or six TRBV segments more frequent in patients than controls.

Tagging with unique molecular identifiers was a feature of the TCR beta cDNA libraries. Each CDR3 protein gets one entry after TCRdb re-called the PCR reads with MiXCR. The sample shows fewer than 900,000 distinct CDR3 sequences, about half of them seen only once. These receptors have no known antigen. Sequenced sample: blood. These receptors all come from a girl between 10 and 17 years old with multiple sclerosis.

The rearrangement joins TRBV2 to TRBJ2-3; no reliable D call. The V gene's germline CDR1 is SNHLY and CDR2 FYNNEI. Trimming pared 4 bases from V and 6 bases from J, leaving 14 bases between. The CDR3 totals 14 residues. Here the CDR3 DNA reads TGTGCCAGCAGTGTCTTGAAGGTCCTCGATACGCAGTATTTT. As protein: CASSVLKVLDTQYF.

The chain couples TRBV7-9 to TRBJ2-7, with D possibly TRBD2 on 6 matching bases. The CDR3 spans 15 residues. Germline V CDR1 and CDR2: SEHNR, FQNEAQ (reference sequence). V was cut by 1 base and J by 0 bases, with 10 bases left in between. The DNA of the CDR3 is TGTGCCAGCAGCTTAGGTGCGGGAAGCTCCTACGAGCAGTACTTC. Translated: CASSLGAGSSYEQYF.

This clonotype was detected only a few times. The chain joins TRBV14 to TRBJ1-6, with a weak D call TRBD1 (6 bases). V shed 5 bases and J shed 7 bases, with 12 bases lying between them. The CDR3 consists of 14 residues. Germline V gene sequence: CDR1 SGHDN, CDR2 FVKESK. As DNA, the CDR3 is TGTGCCAGCAGCGCCCTTGACAGGAATTCACCCCTCCACTTT. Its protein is CASSALDRNSPLHF.

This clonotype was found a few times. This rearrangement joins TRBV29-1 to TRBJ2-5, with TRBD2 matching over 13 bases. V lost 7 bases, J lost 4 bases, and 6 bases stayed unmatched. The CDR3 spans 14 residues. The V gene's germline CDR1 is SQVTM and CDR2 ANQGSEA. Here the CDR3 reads CSGLLAGGAETQYF. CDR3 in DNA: TGCAGCGGCCTACTAGCGGGAGGGGCAGAGACCCAGTACTTC.

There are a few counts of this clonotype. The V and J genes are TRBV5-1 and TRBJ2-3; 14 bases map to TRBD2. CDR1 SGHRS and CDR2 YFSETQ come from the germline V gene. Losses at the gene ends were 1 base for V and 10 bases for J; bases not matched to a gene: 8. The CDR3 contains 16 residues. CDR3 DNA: TGCGCCAGCAGCTTGTTGGGACTAGCGGGAGAGGTTGCGCAGTATTTT. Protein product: CASSLLGLAGEVAQYF.

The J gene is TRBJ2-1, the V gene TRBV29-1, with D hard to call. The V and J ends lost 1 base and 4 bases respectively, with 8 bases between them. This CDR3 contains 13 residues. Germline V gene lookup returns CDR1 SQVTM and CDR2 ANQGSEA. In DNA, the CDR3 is TGCAGCGTTGAAGTGGGCCCATACAATGAGCAGTTCTTC. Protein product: CSVEVGPYNEQFF.

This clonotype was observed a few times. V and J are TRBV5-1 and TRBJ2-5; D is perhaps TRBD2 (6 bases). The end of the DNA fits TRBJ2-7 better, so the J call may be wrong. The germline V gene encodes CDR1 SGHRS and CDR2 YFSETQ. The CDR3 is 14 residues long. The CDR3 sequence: CASSLAGVEYEQYF. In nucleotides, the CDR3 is TGCGCCAGCAGCTTGGCGGGGGTAGAGTACGAGCAGTACTTC.

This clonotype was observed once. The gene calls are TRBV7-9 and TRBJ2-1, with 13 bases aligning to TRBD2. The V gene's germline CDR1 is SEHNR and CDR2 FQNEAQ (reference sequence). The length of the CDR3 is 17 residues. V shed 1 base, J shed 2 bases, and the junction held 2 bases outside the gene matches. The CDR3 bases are TGTGCCAGCAGCTTAGGGACTAGCGGGAGTACCTACAATGAGCAGTTCTTC. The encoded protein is CASSLGTSGSTYNEQFF.

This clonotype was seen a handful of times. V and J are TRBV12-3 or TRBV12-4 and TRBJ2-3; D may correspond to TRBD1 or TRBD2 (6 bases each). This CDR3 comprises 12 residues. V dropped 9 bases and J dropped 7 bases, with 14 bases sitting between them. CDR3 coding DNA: TGTGCCAGGGGGGGCCAGCGGTATACGCAGTATTTT. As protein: CARGGQRYTQYF.

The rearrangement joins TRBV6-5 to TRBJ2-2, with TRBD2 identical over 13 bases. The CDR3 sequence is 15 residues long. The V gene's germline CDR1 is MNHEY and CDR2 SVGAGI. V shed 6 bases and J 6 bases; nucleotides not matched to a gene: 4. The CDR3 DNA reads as TGTGCCAGCAGAGCCGGGACTAGCGGGGCCGGGGAGCTGTTTTTT. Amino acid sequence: CASRAGTSGAGELFF.

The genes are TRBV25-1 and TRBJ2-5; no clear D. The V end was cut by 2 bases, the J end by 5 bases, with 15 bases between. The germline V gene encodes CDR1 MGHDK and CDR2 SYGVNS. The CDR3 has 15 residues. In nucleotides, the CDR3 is TGTGCCAGCAGTGAAGGAATGGGCAGTGGGGAGACCCAGTACTTC. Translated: CASSEGMGSGETQYF.

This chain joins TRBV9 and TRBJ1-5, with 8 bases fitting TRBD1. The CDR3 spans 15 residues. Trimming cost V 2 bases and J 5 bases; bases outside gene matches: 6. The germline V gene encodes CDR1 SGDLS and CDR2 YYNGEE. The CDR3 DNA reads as TGTGCCAGCAGCGTTTCAGGGGGCATCCATCAGCCCCAGCATTTT. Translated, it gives CASSVSGGIHQPQHF.

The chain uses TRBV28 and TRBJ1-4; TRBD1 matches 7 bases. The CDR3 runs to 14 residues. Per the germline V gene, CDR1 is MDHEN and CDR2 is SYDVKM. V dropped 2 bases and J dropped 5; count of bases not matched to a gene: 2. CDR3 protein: CASSLGTVNEKLFF. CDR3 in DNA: TGTGCCAGCAGTTTAGGGACAGTCAATGAAAAACTGTTTTTT.

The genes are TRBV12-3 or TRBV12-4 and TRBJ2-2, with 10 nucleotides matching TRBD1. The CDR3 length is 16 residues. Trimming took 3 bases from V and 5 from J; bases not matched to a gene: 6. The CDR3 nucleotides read TGTGCCAGCAGTTTGGGACGGACAGGGGGGACCGGGGAGCTGTTTTTT. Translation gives CASSLGRTGGTGELFF.

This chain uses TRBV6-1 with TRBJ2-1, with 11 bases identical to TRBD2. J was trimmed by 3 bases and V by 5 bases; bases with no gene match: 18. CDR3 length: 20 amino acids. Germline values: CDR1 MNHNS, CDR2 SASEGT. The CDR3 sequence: CASSTSPGLADLQVYNEQFF. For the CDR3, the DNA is TGTGCCAGCAGTACCTCTCCGGGACTAGCGGACCTCCAAGTCTACAATGAGCAGTTCTTC.

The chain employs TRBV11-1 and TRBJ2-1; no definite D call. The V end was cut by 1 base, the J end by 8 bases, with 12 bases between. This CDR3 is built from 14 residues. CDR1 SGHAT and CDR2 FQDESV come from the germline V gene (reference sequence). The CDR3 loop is CASSLGLGGDEQFF. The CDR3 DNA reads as TGTGCCAGCAGCTTAGGGCTAGGTGGAGATGAGCAGTTCTTC.

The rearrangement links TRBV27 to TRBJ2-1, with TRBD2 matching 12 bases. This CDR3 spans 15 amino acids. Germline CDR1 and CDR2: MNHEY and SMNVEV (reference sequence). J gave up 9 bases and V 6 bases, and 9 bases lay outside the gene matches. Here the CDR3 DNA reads TGTGCCAGCAGCTCTCTAGCGGGAGGGCAAGGTGAGCAGTTCTTC. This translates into CASSSLAGGQGEQFF.

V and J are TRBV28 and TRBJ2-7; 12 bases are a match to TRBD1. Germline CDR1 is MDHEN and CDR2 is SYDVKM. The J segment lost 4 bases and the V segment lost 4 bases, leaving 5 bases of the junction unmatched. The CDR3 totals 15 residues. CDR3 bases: TGTGCCAGCAGTTCAGGGACAGGGGGCAGGTACGAGCAGTACTTC. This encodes CASSSGTGGRYEQYF. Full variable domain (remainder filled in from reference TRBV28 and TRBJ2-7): DVKVTQSSRYLVKRTGEKVFLECVQDMDHENMFWYRQDPGLGLRLIYFSYDVKMKEKGDIPEGYSVSREKKERFSLILESASTNQTSMYLCASSSGTGGRYEQYFGPGTRLTVT.

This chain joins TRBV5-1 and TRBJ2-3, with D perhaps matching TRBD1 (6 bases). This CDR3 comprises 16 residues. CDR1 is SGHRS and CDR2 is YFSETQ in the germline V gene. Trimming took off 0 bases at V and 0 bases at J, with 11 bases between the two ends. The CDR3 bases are TGCGCCAGCAGCTTGGAGGGGGAATGGAGCACAGATACGCAGTATTTT. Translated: CASSLEGEWSTDTQYF.

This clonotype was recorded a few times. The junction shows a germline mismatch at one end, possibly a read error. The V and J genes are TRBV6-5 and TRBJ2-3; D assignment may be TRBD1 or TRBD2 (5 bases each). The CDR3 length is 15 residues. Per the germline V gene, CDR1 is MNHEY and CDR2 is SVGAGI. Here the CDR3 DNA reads TGTGCCAGCAGTGCAACGGAGGCTAGCACAGGTACGCAGTATTTT. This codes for CASSATEASTGTQYF.

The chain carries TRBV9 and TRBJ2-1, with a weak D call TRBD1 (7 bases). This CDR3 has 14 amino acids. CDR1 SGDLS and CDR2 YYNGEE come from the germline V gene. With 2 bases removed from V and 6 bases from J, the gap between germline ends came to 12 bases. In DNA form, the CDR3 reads TGTGCCAGCAGCGTGGGGGGACAGCCCAATGAGCAGTTCTTC. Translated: CASSVGGQPNEQFF.

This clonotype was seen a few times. CDR3 coding DNA: TGTGCCAGCAGTGAGGCAGGGACTGGCTATGGCTACACCTTC. Encoded protein: CASSEAGTGYGYTF. The J gene is TRBJ1-2, the V gene TRBV6-1; a weak D match, TRBD1 (5 bases). The V end was cut by 3 bases, the J end by 4 bases, with 12 bases between. The germline V gene encodes CDR1 MNHNS and CDR2 SASEGT. The CDR3 extends over 14 amino acids.

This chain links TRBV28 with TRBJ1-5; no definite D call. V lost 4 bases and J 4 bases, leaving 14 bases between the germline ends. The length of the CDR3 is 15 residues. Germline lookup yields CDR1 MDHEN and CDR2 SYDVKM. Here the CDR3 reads CASSWTLGSNQPQHF. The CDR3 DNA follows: TGTGCCAGCAGTTGGACCTTAGGCTCGAATCAGCCCCAGCATTTT.

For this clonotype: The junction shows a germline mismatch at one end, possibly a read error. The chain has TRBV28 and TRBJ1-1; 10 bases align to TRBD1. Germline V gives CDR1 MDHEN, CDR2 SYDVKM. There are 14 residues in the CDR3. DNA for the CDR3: TGTGCCTGCAGGGGGACAGGGGAAAACACTGAAGCTTTCTTT. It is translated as CACRGTGENTEAFF.